Listed below are T cell receptor beta chains from one sample, sequenced in a study of blood T cell repertoires in COVID-19. Assay used: immunoSEQ multiplex PCR; TCRdb lists only in-frame clones, some missing. The sample comprises about 160,000 clones, more than 75% of which are singletons, and roughly 7.3% rests with the top ten. Sequencing was performed on PBMCs or T cells enriched from blood (not recorded which). The receptors stem from a woman aged 45-65 years who had recovered from COVID-19. Each CDR3 is given with its conserved first and last residue. D genes are given only for firm matches. A clone size is listed for some rows: how often the clone was seen (once, few, many), or a class if it is expanded.

V gene	clone size	J gene	D gene	CDR3 protein	CDR3 DNA
TRBV18	.	TRBJ2-3	.	CASSPGGYTDTQYF	TGTGCCAGCTCACCAGGGGGCTACACAGATACGCAGTATTTT
TRBV27	.	TRBJ2-3	TRBD1	CASSLSGDRATDTQYF	TGTGCCAGCAGTTTAAGCGGGGACAGGGCCACAGATACGCAGTATTTT
TRBV7-2	.	TRBJ2-7	TRBD2	CASSLRSTSGGFYEQYF	TGTGCCAGCAGCTTACGTTCGACTAGCGGGGGATTTTACGAGCAGTACTTC
TRBV19	.	TRBJ1-1	.	CASSANPGGTEAFF	TGTGCCAGTAGTGCCAATCCGGGAGGCACTGAAGCTTTCTTT
TRBV11-2	once	TRBJ2-3	.	CASSLVPGTDTQYF	TGTGCCAGCAGCTTAGTGCCAGGGACAGATACGCAGTATTTT
TRBV7-9	.	TRBJ2-3	.	CASSHLGEDLTDTQYF	TGTGCCAGCAGCCACCTTGGGGAGGATTTGACAGATACGCAGTATTTT
TRBV6-6	.	TRBJ2-1	.	CASSYGAARGEQFF	TGTGCCAGCAGTTACGGAGCCGCGCGTGGCGAGCAGTTCTTC
TRBV5-1	.	TRBJ1-3	.	CASSRERGNTIYF	TGCGCCAGCAGCCGGGAAAGGGGAAACACCATATATTTT
TRBV7-2	.	TRBJ2-5	TRBD2	CASSIPAGGSQTQYF	TGTGCCAGCAGCATACCAGCGGGAGGGTCACAGACCCAGTACTTC
TRBV27	.	TRBJ2-5	TRBD1	CASSLSGTERETQYF	TGTGCCAGCAGTTTATCTGGGACAGAACGGGAGACCCAGTACTTC
TRBV19	few	TRBJ2-2	.	CASRAEAPSNTGELFF	TGTGCCAGTAGGGCAGAGGCGCCCTCGAACACCGGGGAGCTGTTTTTT
TRBV6-5	.	TRBJ1-5	.	CASKSPASNQPQHF	TGTGCCAGCAAAAGTCCCGCGTCCAACCAGCCCCAGCATTTT
TRBV5-4	.	TRBJ2-5	TRBD2	CASSSSNSGGTQYF	TGTGCCAGCAGCTCCTCCAATTCGGGGGGGACCCAGTACTTC
TRBV24-1	.	TRBJ1-3	TRBD1	CATSTGAGGKENTIYF	TGTGCCACCAGTACGGGGGCAGGGGGCAAGGAAAACACCATATATTTT
TRBV7-9	.	TRBJ2-7	.	CASSSISYEQYF	TGTGCCAGCAGCTCTATAAGCTACGAGCAGTACTTC
TRBV7-2	once	TRBJ2-6	TRBD2	CASSAREVGSSGANVLTF	TGTGCCAGCAGCGCCCGGGAGGTTGGAAGCTCTGGGGCCAACGTCCTGACTTTC
TRBV4-3	.	TRBJ2-3	.	CASSQGQASTDTQYF	TGCGCCAGCAGCCAAGGGCAGGCTAGCACAGATACGCAGTATTTT
TRBV7-2	.	TRBJ2-2	TRBD2	CASSFSGALNTGELFF	TGTGCCAGCAGCTTTAGCGGGGCCCTTAACACCGGGGAGCTGTTTTTT
TRBV28	.	TRBJ1-6	.	CASRLGDSPLHF	TGTGCCAGCAGACTCGGGGATTCACCCCTCCACTTT
TRBV3-1/TRBV3-2	.	TRBJ1-1	.	CASSPWADTEAFF	TGTGCCAGCAGCCCGTGGGCAGACACTGAAGCTTTCTTT
TRBV6-6	many	TRBJ2-7	.	CASSLGLRTYEQYF	TGTGCCAGCAGCCTGGGGCTCCGAACTTACGAGCAGTACTTC
TRBV5-5	once	TRBJ2-1	TRBD2	CASSPGLAGYNEQFF	TGTGCCAGCAGCCCGGGACTAGCCGGCTACAATGAGCAGTTCTTC
TRBV2	.	TRBJ2-3	TRBD2	CASKGSGSTDTQYF	TGTGCCAGCAAGGGTAGCGGGAGCACAGATACGCAGTATTTT
TRBV7-3	.	TRBJ1-5	.	CASSLSPNQPQHF	TGTGCCAGCAGCTTAAGTCCGAATCAGCCCCAGCATTTT
TRBV6-6	.	TRBJ1-5	TRBD1	CASSYSATGLQPQHF	TGTGCCAGCAGTTACTCGGCGACAGGGCTTCAGCCCCAGCATTTT
TRBV10-1	.	TRBJ2-1	.	CASSESTRRGVYNEQFF	TGCGCCAGCAGTGAGTCGACTCGCAGGGGAGTGTACAATGAGCAGTTCTTC
TRBV7-9	.	TRBJ2-1	TRBD2	CASPPPGTSGTNEQFF	TGTGCCAGCCCCCCACCAGGTACTAGCGGGACCAATGAGCAGTTCTTC
TRBV6-5	.	TRBJ1-2	TRBD1	CASSLGTGGEGYTF	TGTGCCAGCAGTCTCGGGACAGGGGGCGAGGGCTACACCTTC
TRBV7-9	.	TRBJ1-1	TRBD1	CASSLGQKHTEAFF	TGTGCCAGCAGCCTGGGACAGAAGCACACTGAAGCTTTCTTT
TRBV7-2	.	TRBJ2-1	.	CASSFSYNEQFF	TGTGCCAGCAGCTTCTCTTACAATGAGCAGTTCTTC
TRBV15	many	TRBJ2-7	TRBD1	CATSREGGVDEQYF	TGTGCCACCAGCAGAGAAGGGGGCGTGGACGAGCAGTACTTC
TRBV19	.	TRBJ1-4	.	CASSGRGATNEKLFF	TGTGCCAGTAGTGGGAGGGGTGCAACTAATGAAAAACTGTTTTTT
TRBV4-1	.	TRBJ2-7	.	CASSRQGLDEQYF	TGCGCCAGCAGCCGCCAGGGCTTGGACGAGCAGTACTTC
TRBV11-2	.	TRBJ2-1	.	CASSPEGDYYNEQFF	TGTGCCAGCAGCCCAGAGGGGGATTACTACAATGAGCAGTTCTTC
TRBV24-1	.	TRBJ2-1	TRBD2	CATRSSGRKNEQFF	TGTGCCACTCGTTCTAGCGGGAGGAAGAATGAGCAGTTCTTC
TRBV9	.	TRBJ2-1	TRBD2	CASSLGLDYSEQFF	TGTGCCAGCAGTTTGGGACTAGACTATAGTGAGCAGTTCTTC
TRBV2	.	TRBJ1-5	.	CASSEEGHYNQPQHF	TGTGCCAGCAGTGAAGAGGGACACTATAATCAGCCCCAGCATTTT
TRBV9	.	TRBJ2-7	TRBD2	CASSVGMGGDSYEQYF	TGTGCCAGCAGCGTCGGAATGGGGGGGGACTCCTACGAGCAGTACTTC
TRBV7-8	.	TRBJ1-1	.	CASGFRVGARTEAFF	TGTGCCAGTGGCTTTAGGGTGGGGGCGCGAACTGAAGCTTTCTTT
TRBV30	.	TRBJ2-7	TRBD1	CAWRVGAGGVYEQYF	TGTGCCTGGAGGGTGGGGGCAGGGGGCGTCTACGAGCAGTACTTC
TRBV29-1	.	TRBJ1-2	TRBD1	CSVEGQGAWGYTF	TGCAGCGTTGAGGGACAGGGGGCTTGGGGCTACACCTTC
TRBV5-1	.	TRBJ2-7	TRBD2	CASSLVAGAVSYEQYF	TGCGCCAGCAGCTTGGTGGCGGGAGCAGTGTCCTACGAGCAGTACTTC
TRBV20-1	.	TRBJ1-5	.	CSASAGGEPQHF	TGCAGTGCTAGTGCGGGGGGAGAGCCCCAGCATTTT
TRBV24-1	.	TRBJ2-3	TRBD2	CATSASGPGGDTQYF	TGTGCCACCAGCGCTAGCGGGCCCGGGGGAGATACGCAGTATTTT
TRBV2	.	TRBJ2-1	.	CASSGRTTYNEQFF	TGTGCCAGCAGTGGAAGGACTACTTACAATGAGCAGTTCTTC
TRBV6-5	.	TRBJ2-3	.	CASSRTNTDTQYF	TGTGCCAGCAGTCGGACTAACACAGATACGCAGTATTTT
TRBV18	few	TRBJ2-7	.	CASSPRVREDEQYF	TGTGCCAGCTCACCACGGGTCAGGGAGGACGAGCAGTACTTC
TRBV2	.	TRBJ2-5	.	CASSGTRGGQETQYF	TGTGCCAGCAGTGGGACTAGAGGGGGCCAAGAGACCCAGTACTTC
TRBV7-9	.	TRBJ2-2	.	CASSPTTRQNTGELFF	TGTGCCAGCAGTCCAACAACCCGACAGAACACCGGGGAGCTGTTTTTT
TRBV27	.	TRBJ2-5	.	CASSSIDSQETQYF	TGTGCCAGCAGTTCGATCGACAGTCAAGAGACCCAGTACTTC
TRBV18	.	TRBJ2-1	.	CASSPGSSYNEQFF	TGTGCCAGCTCACCAGGTAGCTCCTACAATGAGCAGTTCTTC
TRBV6-1	.	TRBJ2-7	TRBD2	CASSEAVGASGSDEQYF	TGTGCCAGCAGTGAAGCGGTAGGAGCTAGCGGGAGTGACGAGCAGTACTTC
TRBV28	.	TRBJ1-3	.	CASTEGGGPSGNTIYF	TGTGCCAGCACCGAGGGGGGGGGCCCTAGTGGAAACACCATATATTTT
TRBV19	.	TRBJ1-2	TRBD1	CASRDRGRYGYTF	TGTGCCAGTAGGGACAGGGGGCGATATGGCTACACCTTC
TRBV15	.	TRBJ2-7	.	CATSRDRGGFQYF	TGTGCCACCAGCAGAGATAGAGGGGGATTTCAGTACTTC
TRBV28	.	TRBJ1-5	.	CASSLSEVNQPQHF	TGTGCCAGCAGTTTGAGTGAGGTCAATCAGCCCCAGCATTTT
TRBV7-9	.	TRBJ2-1	.	CASSRWQASSYNEQFF	TGTGCCAGCAGCCGATGGCAGGCCAGCTCCTACAATGAGCAGTTCTTC